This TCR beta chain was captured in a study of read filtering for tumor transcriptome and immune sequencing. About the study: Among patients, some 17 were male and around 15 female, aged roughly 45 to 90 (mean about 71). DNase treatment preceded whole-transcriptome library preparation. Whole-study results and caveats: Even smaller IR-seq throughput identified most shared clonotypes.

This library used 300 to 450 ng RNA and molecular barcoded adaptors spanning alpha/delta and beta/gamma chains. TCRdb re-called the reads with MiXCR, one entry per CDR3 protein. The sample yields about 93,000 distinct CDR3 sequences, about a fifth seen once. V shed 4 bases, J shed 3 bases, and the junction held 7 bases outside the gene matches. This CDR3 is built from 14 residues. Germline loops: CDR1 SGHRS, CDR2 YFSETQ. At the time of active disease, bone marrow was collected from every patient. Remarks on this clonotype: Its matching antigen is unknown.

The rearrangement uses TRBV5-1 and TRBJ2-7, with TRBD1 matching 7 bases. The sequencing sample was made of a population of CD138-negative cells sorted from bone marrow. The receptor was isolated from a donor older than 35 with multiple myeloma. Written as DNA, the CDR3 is TGCGCCAGCAGCATACAGGGGAACAACTACGAGCAGTACTTC. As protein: CASSIQGNNYEQYF. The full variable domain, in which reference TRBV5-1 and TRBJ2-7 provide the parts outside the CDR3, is KAGVTQTPRYLIKTRGQQVTLSCSPISGHRSVSWYQQTPGQGLQFLFEYFSETQRNKGNFPGRFSGRQFSNSRSEMNVSTLELGDSALYLCASSIQGNNYEQYFGPGTRLTVT.